Shown below are 20 T cell receptor beta chains from a single sample sequenced in a study of Ad26.COV2.S vaccination and SARS-CoV-2 variants. As for treatment: about 20 received Ad26.COV2.S at low or high dose, single or two shots; several received placebo; per-sample allocation not given. Material that was analyzed had been drawn on day 63 after the first vaccine or placebo injection. TCRdb's copy holds only in-frame clones and misses some; the assay was immunoSEQ multiplex PCR. The table includes approximately 500,000 clones, around 88% detected once. The sample consisted of peripheral blood, taken in a trial of Ad26.COV2.S vaccine versus placebo. All receptors come from a person between 18 and 59 years old who received the Ad26.COV2.S COVID-19 vaccine or a placebo.

The rearrangement uses TRBV6-2 or TRBV6-3 and TRBJ1-5; the D gene is possibly TRBD1 (6 bases). The germline V gene has CDR1 MNHEY and CDR2 SVGEGT. There are 12 residues in the CDR3. Trimming took 2 bases from V and 9 from J, leaving 8 bases between them. CDR3 region: CASSYRGAPQHF. The DNA of the CDR3 is TGTGCCAGCAGTTACCGGGGGGCGCCCCAGCATTTT.

CDR3 protein: CASSPGTSVQETQYF. Written as DNA, the CDR3 is TGTGCCAGCAGCCCCGGGACTAGCGTTCAAGAGACCCAGTACTTC. The chain has TRBV7-3 and TRBJ2-5; TRBD2 aligns across 10 bases. The CDR3 is 15 amino acids. The V segment lost 5 bases and the J segment 2 bases; nucleotides outside the gene matches: 5. The germline CDR1 and CDR2 sequences are SGHTA and FQGTGA.

In its sample, this clone was seen once. This chain uses TRBV28 with TRBJ2-1, with D possibly TRBD2 on 5 matching bases. CDR3 length: 17 residues. V lost 4 bases, J lost 3 bases, and 19 bases lay in between. Germline CDR1 MDHEN, CDR2 SYDVKM. CDR3 DNA: TGTGCCAGCAGTTACCTCCTGGGGAGCCCAGGCTACAATGAGCAGTTCTTC. Protein sequence: CASSYLLGSPGYNEQFF. The full variable domain, completed using reference TRBV28 and TRBJ2-1, is DVKVTQSSRYLVKRTGEKVFLECVQDMDHENMFWYRQDPGLGLRLIYFSYDVKMKEKGDIPEGYSVSREKKERFSLILESASTNQTSMYLCASSYLLGSPGYNEQFFGPGTRLTVL.

The chain uses TRBV28 and TRBJ2-6; the match to TRBD2 covers 7 bases. This CDR3 contains 17 residues. The trim removed 3 bases at V and 0 bases at J, leaving 5 bases unmatched. Germline values: CDR1 MDHEN, CDR2 SYDVKM. The CDR3: CASSLWEGDSGANVLTF. The CDR3 DNA is TGTGCCAGCAGTTTGTGGGAGGGAGACTCTGGGGCCAACGTCCTGACTTTC. The complete variable domain, with remaining parts taken from reference TRBV28 and TRBJ2-6, reads DVKVTQSSRYLVKRTGEKVFLECVQDMDHENMFWYRQDPGLGLRLIYFSYDVKMKEKGDIPEGYSVSREKKERFSLILESASTNQTSMYLCASSLWEGDSGANVLTFGAGSRLTVL.

The rearrangement joins TRBV7-2 to TRBJ2-5; D remains ambiguous. V was clipped by 2 bases and J by 5 bases, with 3 bases between them. CDR1 and CDR2 (germline): SGHTA, FQGNSA. This CDR3 contains 11 residues. As DNA, the CDR3 is TGTGCCAGCAGCTTAATGGAGACCCAGTACTTC. Its protein is CASSLMETQYF.

The genes are TRBV11-2 and TRBJ2-7, with 15 bases identical to TRBD2. J gave up 4 bases and V 4 bases, and 5 bases lay outside the gene matches. Germline V gives CDR1 SGHAT, CDR2 FQNNGV. CDR3 length: 16 residues. The CDR3 reads CASSYGLAGGFYEQYF. In DNA, the CDR3 is TGTGCCAGCAGCTATGGACTAGCGGGAGGGTTTTACGAGCAGTACTTC.

This chain uses TRBV14 with TRBJ1-2; tentative D call: TRBD1 (6 bases). Between the trimmed V and J ends, which lost 5 bases and 4 bases, there was a span of 17 bases. Germline V gene lookup returns CDR1 SGHDN and CDR2 FVKESK. The CDR3 has 15 amino acids. Here the CDR3 DNA reads TGTGCCAGCAGCGCGAGGCGAGGGGGGATCTATGGCTACACCTTC. It translates to CASSARRGGIYGYTF.

This rearrangement joins TRBV4-2 to TRBJ2-2; TRBD1 aligns across 8 bases. This CDR3 has 17 residues. Germline CDR1 reads LGHNA; CDR2 reads YNFKEQ. J gave up 2 bases and V 4 bases, and 9 bases lay outside the gene matches. The CDR3 DNA is TGTGCCAGCAGCCCTTTCACACAGGGGGGTAACACCGGGGAGCTGTTTTTT. This sequence encodes CASSPFTQGGNTGELFF.

The rearrangement uses TRBV5-1 and TRBJ2-3; 9 bases fit TRBD2. This CDR3 region has 15 residues. V lost 7 bases, J lost 0 bases, and 6 bases stayed unmatched. CDR1 and CDR2 from the germline V gene are SGHRS and YFSETQ. The CDR3 region has the DNA TGCGCCAGCCACCTAGCGGGACCTAGCACAGATACGCAGTATTTT. It specifies CASHLAGPSTDTQYF. The variable domain in full, completed from reference TRBV5-1 and TRBJ2-3, reads KAGVTQTPRYLIKTRGQQVTLSCSPISGHRSVSWYQQTPGQGLQFLFEYFSETQRNKGNFPGRFSGRQFSNSRSEMNVSTLELGDSALYLCASHLAGPSTDTQYFGPGTRLTVL.

V is TRBV5-1 and J is TRBJ2-7, with a possible D match to TRBD1 (6 bases). Trimming took 4 bases from V and 4 from J, leaving 18 bases between them. The length of the CDR3 is 15 residues. Germline values: CDR1 SGHRS, CDR2 YFSETQ. As DNA, the CDR3 is TGCGCCAGCAGCGCAGCAGGGGTTCCGGATTACGAGCAGTACTTC. It encodes CASSAAGVPDYEQYF.

The V and J genes are TRBV18 and TRBJ1-1, with 7 nucleotides matching TRBD1. There are 15 residues in the CDR3. Losses at the gene ends were 2 bases for V and 2 bases for J; bases not matched to a gene: 5. CDR1 is KGHSH, CDR2 LQKENI, per germline. The CDR3 DNA reads as TGTGCCAGCTCACCATCGACAGGGCAAAACACTGAAGCTTTCTTT. Protein: CASSPSTGQNTEAFF.

The rearrangement links TRBV27 to TRBJ1-3; D gene ambiguous. The CDR3 length is 14 residues. Germline CDR1 MNHEY, CDR2 SMNVEV (reference sequence). The germline V and J ends were trimmed by 2 bases and 0 bases, with 5 bases remaining between them. CDR3 amino acids: CASSLTLSGNTIYF. CDR3 DNA: TGTGCCAGCAGTTTAACGCTCTCTGGAAACACCATATATTTT.

This clone has a handful of counts. The V call is TRBV5-4, the J call TRBJ2-1; D remains unclear. CDR1 SGHNT and CDR2 YYREEE come from the germline V gene (reference sequence). Deletions cut 4 bases from V and 1 base from J, with 6 bases between. The CDR3 runs to 13 residues. The CDR3 bases are TGTGCCAGCAGCCCGAGTTCCTACAATGAGCAGTTCTTC. This codes for CASSPSSYNEQFF.

The V gene is TRBV5-1, the J gene TRBJ2-2; perhaps TRBD1 as D (5 bases). This CDR3 comprises 14 residues. Germline lookup yields CDR1 SGHRS and CDR2 YFSETQ. The V end lost 5 bases, the J end lost 5 bases, and 13 bases lay between the germline ends. CDR3 bases: TGCGCCAGCAGACAAGACAGTTTAACCGGGGAGCTGTTTTTT. Translation gives CASRQDSLTGELFF.

The J gene is TRBJ1-2, the V gene TRBV16, with 7 positions matching TRBD1. Germline V gene sequence: CDR1 KGHSY, CDR2 FQNENV. Trimming removed 6 bases from V and 7 bases from J; junction bases left unmatched: 8. The CDR3 runs 13 residues. In DNA, the CDR3 is TGTGCCAGCAGTCGACAGGGCAGCGGTGGCTACACCTTC. Protein: CASSRQGSGGYTF.

The rearrangement joins TRBV28 to TRBJ2-1; 10 bases fit TRBD2. Germline values: CDR1 MDHEN, CDR2 SYDVKM. CDR3 length: 17 amino acids. V was clipped by 5 bases and J by 4 bases; unmatched bases: 11. In nucleotides, the CDR3 is TGTGCCAGCAGTCTAACGGCTAGCGGGAGTGGTTACAATGAGCAGTTCTTC. This sequence encodes CASSLTASGSGYNEQFF. The complete variable domain, with remaining parts taken from reference TRBV28 and TRBJ2-1, reads DVKVTQSSRYLVKRTGEKVFLECVQDMDHENMFWYRQDPGLGLRLIYFSYDVKMKEKGDIPEGYSVSREKKERFSLILESASTNQTSMYLCASSLTASGSGYNEQFFGPGTRLTVL.

The genes are TRBV9 and TRBJ2-1; unclear D gene. V dropped 7 bases and J dropped 6 bases, with 23 bases sitting between them. The germline V gene encodes CDR1 SGDLS and CDR2 YYNGEE. The CDR3 is 16 amino acids. CDR3 DNA sequence: TGTGCCAGCGGCCAGTCCCGGTTTGTACCTGGCAATGAGCAGTTCTTC. Translating gives CASGQSRFVPGNEQFF.

This chain joins TRBV7-9 and TRBJ2-5, with 9 bases aligning to TRBD1. This CDR3 contains 13 residues. The germline V gene encodes CDR1 SEHNR and CDR2 FQNEAQ (reference sequence). V shed 5 bases and J 5 bases; nucleotides not matched to a gene: 3. The CDR3 reads CASSRTGVETQYF. The CDR3 DNA follows: TGTGCCAGCAGCCGGACAGGGGTTGAGACCCAGTACTTC.

The chain uses TRBV28 and TRBJ2-7; D gene ambiguous. CDR3 size: 14 residues. The germline CDR1 and CDR2 sequences are MDHEN and SYDVKM. Deletions cut 5 bases from V and 5 bases from J, with 16 bases between. The CDR3, as DNA: TGTGCCAGCAGTGTAGGGCGGCTAGTGCACGAGCAGTACTTC. Amino acids: CASSVGRLVHEQYF.

This chain joins TRBV6-2 or TRBV6-3 and TRBJ2-1; TRBD2 matches 8 bases. The CDR3 loop spans 15 amino acids. Trimming at V came to 4 bases and at J to 7 bases, leaving 9 bases not matched to a gene. Germline values: CDR1 MNHEY, CDR2 SVGEGT. CDR3 in amino acids: CASSSQWREENEQFF. CDR3 in DNA: TGTGCCAGCAGTTCTCAATGGCGGGAGGAAAATGAGCAGTTCTTC.